The clone carrying this T cell receptor beta chain has just one count. Profiling relied on immunoSEQ multiplex PCR, and the TCRdb table lists in-frame clones only, not all of them. The repertoire holds tens of thousands of clones, with 85% to 90% as singletons. These data belong to a study of blood T cell repertoires in COVID-19. Study-level background: The United States, Italy and Spain supplied acute and convalescent COVID-19 samples. PBMCs, B-cell-depleted T cells, or T cells were the source of the cDNA or gDNA that made up the material.

The CDR3 runs to 15 residues. In germline, CDR1 is MGHRA, CDR2 YSYEKL. V dropped 1 base and J dropped 5; count of bases not matched to a gene: 3. The rearrangement uses TRBV4-1 and TRBJ2-3; 10 nucleotides line up with TRBD2. The source is a man in his forties or fifties with acute or convalescent COVID-19. Material: peripheral blood. The CDR3 nucleotides are TGCGCCAGCAGCCAAGTCGGGACTAGCGTAGATACGCAGTATTTT. Translating gives CASSQVGTSVDTQYF.